A single sample is the source of the 27 T cell receptor beta chains below, sequenced in a study of T cell responses to AZD1222 COVID-19 vaccine. Sequenced by immunoSEQ multiplex PCR; TCRdb stores in-frame clones only, minus some. This sample has about 83,000 clones; about 91% occur once, and the top ten carry around 30%. The sequencing here drew on peripheral blood, taken 28 days after the second AZD1222 dose. Source of these receptors: an adult who received the AZD1222 COVID-19 vaccine.

The chain uses TRBV11-2 and TRBJ2-1; 11 nucleotides agree with TRBD2. Germline values: CDR1 SGHAT, CDR2 FQNNGV. V shed 5 bases and J 15 bases; nucleotides not matched to a gene: 15. The CDR3 runs 15 residues. CDR3 sequence reads: CASSLRLSLAGAAFF. In DNA form, the CDR3 reads TGTGCCAGCAGCCTCAGACTTTCACTAGCGGGAGCCGCGTTCTTC.

V gene TRBV6-1 combines with J gene TRBJ1-2; 10 positions agree with TRBD1. Germline V lookup: CDR1 MNHNS, CDR2 SASEGT. There are 15 residues in the CDR3. Losses at the gene ends were 6 bases for V and 5 bases for J; bases not matched to a gene: 9. The CDR3 protein is CASRPNRQGAYGYTF. The CDR3 nucleotides are TGTGCCAGCAGACCTAATCGACAGGGGGCATATGGCTACACCTTC.

This chain joins TRBV18 and TRBJ2-3; 12 positions agree with TRBD2. CDR1 is KGHSH, CDR2 LQKENI, per germline. The CDR3 extends over 15 amino acids. Losses at the gene ends were 3 bases for V and 4 bases for J; bases not matched to a gene: 2. The CDR3 protein is CASSPRLAGADTQYF. The CDR3 DNA reads TGTGCCAGCTCACCCAGACTAGCGGGAGCAGATACGCAGTATTTT.

This clone has only one observation. The V gene is TRBV6-2 or TRBV6-3, the J gene TRBJ2-1; 7 bases fit TRBD2. The germline V gene encodes CDR1 MNHEY and CDR2 SVGEGT. The length of the CDR3 is 17 residues. J was trimmed by 11 bases and V by 1 base; bases with no gene match: 17. CDR3 in amino acids: CASSYLGRESPTMKQFF. The CDR3 nucleotides are TGTGCCAGCAGTTACTTAGGGCGGGAGAGCCCTACAATGAAGCAGTTCTTC.

The chain is built from TRBV21-1 and TRBJ2-5; no check of the table's D call, TRBD1, against the DNA was made. TRBV21-1 is a listed pseudogene. The CDR3 length is 13 residues. The CDR3 DNA sequence: TGTGCCAGCAGCCCAATCCCCCAGGAGACCCAGTACTTC. Its protein is CASSPIPQETQYF.

The chain uses TRBV5-1 and TRBJ1-1; 11 nucleotides line up with TRBD1. With 5 bases clipped from V and 7 bases from J, the junction kept 4 bases outside the gene matches. The CDR3 sequence is 13 residues long. The germline gives CDR1 SGHRS, CDR2 YFSETQ. CDR3 in amino acids: CASRRTGGDEAFF. The CDR3 DNA reads TGCGCCAGCAGGAGGACAGGGGGCGATGAAGCTTTCTTT.

The V gene is TRBV28, the J gene TRBJ1-5; D ambiguous. CDR1 is MDHEN, CDR2 SYDVKM, per germline. V gave up 8 bases and J gave up 0 bases, with 11 bases separating them. The CDR3 is 14 residues long. The CDR3 here is CASGEYSSNQPQHF. DNA of the CDR3: TGTGCCAGCGGGGAATACAGTAGCAATCAGCCCCAGCATTTT. The full variable domain, completed using reference TRBV28 and TRBJ1-5, is DVKVTQSSRYLVKRTGEKVFLECVQDMDHENMFWYRQDPGLGLRLIYFSYDVKMKEKGDIPEGYSVSREKKERFSLILESASTNQTSMYLCASGEYSSNQPQHFGDGTRLSIL.

The rearrangement uses TRBV6-5 and TRBJ2-2; D possibly corresponds to TRBD2 (5 bases). The ends were cut back, 8 bases at V and 0 bases at J, with 10 bases in the middle. This CDR3 is 14 amino acids long. Germline CDR1 MNHEY, CDR2 SVGAGI. The CDR3 region has the DNA TGTGCCAGCGCCCGGGGTCCGAACACCGGGGAGCTGTTTTTT. Protein sequence: CASARGPNTGELFF.

The count of this clone is one. This chain connects TRBV28 to TRBJ1-2; 10 positions agree with TRBD1. The CDR3 is 14 amino acids. After removal of 7 bases from V and 5 bases from J, the junction contained 7 bases not matched to a gene. Per germline, CDR1 MDHEN and CDR2 SYDVKM. This CDR3 reads CASTRGQGSYGYTF. In DNA, the CDR3 is TGTGCCAGCACCCGGGGACAGGGGAGTTATGGCTACACCTTC.

This clone was detected only once. The V call is TRBV24-1, the J call TRBJ2-6; no firm D call. CDR1 is KGHDR and CDR2 is SFDVKD in the germline V gene. V gave up 4 bases and J gave up 3 bases, with 9 bases separating them. CDR3 length equals 15 residues. The CDR3 region has the DNA TGTGCCACCAGTGAGGCTCTACATGGGGCCAACGTCCTGACTTTC. Translating gives CATSEALHGANVLTF.

The chain combines TRBV18 with TRBJ1-1, with D tentatively TRBD1 (6 bases). The V end was cut by 10 bases, the J end by 1 base, with 19 bases between. Germline-derived CDR1 and CDR2 are KGHSH and LQKENI. The CDR3 contains 15 residues. The CDR3 sequence: CATAQGPSKNTEAFF. CDR3 sequence (DNA): TGTGCCACCGCACAGGGCCCATCTAAGAACACTGAAGCTTTCTTT.

The chain recombines TRBV6-6 with TRBJ1-4; D not resolved. V shed 4 bases and J shed 6 bases, with 12 bases lying between them. The CDR3 consists of 14 residues. Germline values: CDR1 MNHNY, CDR2 SVGAGI (reference sequence). The CDR3 DNA sequence: TGTGCCAGCAGTTCCGACTCTTCGTATGAAAAACTGTTTTTT. Encoded protein: CASSSDSSYEKLFF.

The chain couples TRBV5-1 to TRBJ2-3; no firm D call. Germline V lookup: CDR1 SGHRS, CDR2 YFSETQ. The CDR3 contains 14 residues. Trimming removed 0 bases from V and 1 base from J, with 6 bases in between. As DNA, the CDR3 is TGCGCCAGCAGCTTGGGGTCTGGCACAGATACGCAGTATTTT. This encodes CASSLGSGTDTQYF.

The V and J genes are TRBV7-9 and TRBJ2-6; 9 positions agree with TRBD1. Germline assignment: CDR1 SEHNR and CDR2 FQNEAQ (reference sequence). This CDR3 contains 16 residues. V was pared by 4 bases and J by 4 bases, with 5 bases of the junction left unmatched. Here the CDR3 reads CASSSQGAGGANVLTF. Here the CDR3 DNA reads TGTGCCAGCAGCTCACAGGGGGCAGGAGGGGCCAACGTCCTGACTTTC.

This rearrangement joins TRBV19 to TRBJ2-5; D is unresolved. Germline values: CDR1 LNHDA, CDR2 SQIVND (reference sequence). The CDR3 has 12 amino acids. V lost 5 bases and J 5 bases, leaving 9 bases between the germline ends. CDR3 DNA: TGTGCCAGTAGTCCACAAGGGGAGACCCAGTACTTC. Translated, it gives CASSPQGETQYF.

The genes are TRBV28 and TRBJ1-3, with D uncertain. In germline, CDR1 is MDHEN, CDR2 SYDVKM. V was cut by 4 bases and J by 0 bases, with 16 bases left in between. The CDR3 totals 17 residues. Here the CDR3 DNA reads TGTGCCAGCAGTTCCCCTCACCTGGCCTACTCTGGAAACACCATATATTTT. This translates into CASSSPHLAYSGNTIYF.

The J gene is TRBJ1-2, the V gene TRBV7-2; tentatively, D is TRBD1 (6 bases). This CDR3 is built from 13 residues. Trimming stripped 0 bases from V and 7 bases from J, with 9 bases between. Germline assignment: CDR1 SGHTA and CDR2 FQGNSA. CDR3 nucleotide sequence: TGTGCCAGCAGCTTAGCGAGCAGGGGTGGCTACACCTTC. It specifies CASSLASRGGYTF.

The J gene is TRBJ1-2, the V gene TRBV16; no reliable D call. The V end lost 6 bases, the J end lost 4 bases, and 9 bases lay between the germline ends. Germline CDR1 is KGHSY and CDR2 is FQNENV. The CDR3 loop spans 12 amino acids. CDR3 protein: CASRGGGYGYTF. The CDR3 nucleotides are TGTGCCAGCAGGGGTGGAGGCTATGGCTACACCTTC.

The V and J genes are TRBV6-2 or TRBV6-3 and TRBJ1-4, with D tentatively TRBD1 (5 bases). Germline loops: CDR1 MNHEY, CDR2 SVGEGT. Between the trimmed V and J ends, which lost 5 bases and 8 bases, there was a span of 18 bases. This CDR3 contains 15 residues. The CDR3 DNA reads as TGTGCCAGCAGTCGGCAGGGCCCGACGGGGGAAAAACTGTTTTTT. Its protein is CASSRQGPTGEKLFF.

The chain has TRBV14 and TRBJ2-1, with D unresolved. CDR3 length equals 12 residues. Germline V gene data show CDR1 as SGHDN and CDR2 as FVKESK. V lost 2 bases and J lost 1, with 0 bases in between. The CDR3 coding sequence is TGTGCCAGCAGCCAATCCTACAATGAGCAGTTCTTC. It encodes CASSQSYNEQFF.

This chain uses TRBV12-5 with TRBJ2-5; the D gene is possibly TRBD1 (6 bases). Trimming stripped 3 bases from V and 4 bases from J, with 9 bases between. The germline CDR1 and CDR2 sequences are LGHNT and FRNRAP. This CDR3 has 13 amino acids. CDR3: CASGLQGGETQYF. CDR3 sequence (DNA): TGTGCTAGTGGTTTACAGGGTGGAGAGACCCAGTACTTC. Filled out from reference TRBV12-5 and TRBJ2-5, the complete variable domain reads DARVTQTPRHKVTEMGQEVTMRCQPILGHNTVFWYRQTMMQGLELLAYFRNRAPLDDSGMPKDRFSAEMPDATLATLKIQPSEPRDSAVYFCASGLQGGETQYFGPGTRLLVL.

V and J are TRBV25-1 and TRBJ1-5; the D gene is possibly TRBD1 (5 bases). The CDR3 extends over 13 amino acids. The ends were cut back, 3 bases at V and 9 bases at J, with 12 bases in the middle. Germline assignment: CDR1 MGHDK and CDR2 SYGVNS. DNA of the CDR3: TGTGCCAGCAGTGAGCAGGGACTCCGGCCCCAGCATTTT. It specifies CASSEQGLRPQHF. The full variable domain, its missing parts supplied by reference TRBV25-1 and TRBJ1-5, is EADIYQTPRYLVIGTGKKITLECSQTMGHDKMYWYQQDPGMELHLIHYSYGVNSTEKGDLSSESTVSRIRTEHFPLTLESARPSHTSQYLCASSEQGLRPQHFGDGTRLSIL.

The chain recombines TRBV28 with TRBJ1-2; D is perhaps TRBD1 (5 bases). From germline, CDR1 is MDHEN and CDR2 SYDVKM. The CDR3 has 15 amino acids. V was shortened by 4 bases and J by 1 base, with 13 bases between the two germline ends. CDR3 sequence (DNA): TGTGCCAGCAGTTCCTCGGGACTCTATAACTATGGCTACACCTTC. The encoded protein is CASSSSGLYNYGYTF.

The chain joins TRBV10-1 to TRBJ2-1; 12 nucleotides align to TRBD1. CDR3 length equals 17 residues. V shed 2 bases and J 7 bases; nucleotides not matched to a gene: 9. From germline, CDR1 is WNHNN and CDR2 SYGVQD (reference sequence). CDR3 DNA: TGCGCCAGCAGTGAGGGGGGGACAGGGGGCGCAAGTAATGAGCAGTTCTTC. Its translation is CASSEGGTGGASNEQFF.

V usage is TRBV12-5 and J usage is TRBJ1-2, with D tentatively TRBD1 (6 bases). The germline gives CDR1 LGHNT, CDR2 FRNRAP. This CDR3 is built from 12 residues. Trimming took off 7 bases at V and 4 bases at J, with 10 bases between the two ends. The CDR3 DNA reads TGTGCTAGTGCTCGAGGGGGCTATGGCTACACCTTC. Translation: CASARGGYGYTF.

This sequence joins TRBV15 and TRBJ2-7; D is possibly TRBD1 (5 bases). V lost 1 base and J 5 bases, leaving 15 bases between the germline ends. The CDR3 has 15 amino acids. CDR1 LNHNV and CDR2 YYDKDF come from the germline V gene (reference sequence). The chain's CDR3 is CATSRAPFWGDEQYF. The CDR3 DNA reads TGTGCCACCAGCAGAGCTCCGTTTTGGGGCGACGAGCAGTACTTC.

The CDR3 spells CATGVTSGRADTQYF. The CDR3 nucleotides are TGTGCCACAGGGGTGACTAGCGGGAGGGCAGATACGCAGTATTTT. The rearrangement joins TRBV27 to TRBJ2-3, with 14 bases lining up with TRBD2. CDR3 length: 15 residues. The germline gives CDR1 MNHEY, CDR2 SMNVEV (reference sequence). Losses at the gene ends were 10 bases for V and 4 bases for J; bases not matched to a gene: 7.